The T cell receptor (beta chain) under discussion was sequenced for a study of identical twins. Only a few counts were recorded for this clonotype. TCRdb re-called the 5' RACE reads through MiXCR, storing one row per CDR3 protein. The sample contains roughly 220,000 distinct CDR3 sequences, 5.5% to 7.5% of which appear only once. The data also belong to a second study, concerning T cells expressing NK-cell markers.

The sequencing sample was made of CD8+ T cells sorted from blood. This TCR was recovered from a woman between 18 and 30 years old in good health.

The CDR3 here is CASKTGSYGYTF. The DNA for the CDR3 is TGTGCCAGCAAAACAGGGAGCTATGGCTACACCTTC. The genes are TRBV6-5 and TRBJ1-2; maybe TRBD1 (6 bases). The V end was cut by 7 bases, the J end by 4 bases, with 10 bases between. This CDR3 region has 12 residues. The germline gives CDR1 MNHEY, CDR2 SVGAGI.